These 19 T cell receptor beta chains were sequenced from one sample in a study of cytomegalovirus exposure and HLA in healthy donors. PCR amplification relied on 60 Vbeta primers (plus 13 Jbeta primers). Here immunoSEQ multiplex PCR was the method, and the copy in TCRdb shows in-frame clones only, minus some. Of about 150,000 clones in the sample, around 70% were seen once. Material: PBMCs. These TCRs come from a man aged 40-49 years in good health and CMV-seronegative.

The chain is built from TRBV5-1 and TRBJ2-7; D is unclear. V shed 4 bases and J shed 3 bases, with 8 bases lying between them. The CDR3 runs 12 residues. Per the germline V gene, CDR1 is SGHRS and CDR2 is YFSETQ. CDR3 loop: CASSTTSYEQYF. The CDR3 bases are TGCGCCAGCAGCACAACAAGCTACGAGCAGTACTTC.

The rearrangement uses TRBV6-5 and TRBJ1-2, with 7 bases that match TRBD1. This CDR3 has 15 residues. From germline, CDR1 is MNHEY and CDR2 SVGAGI. V lost 2 bases to trimming and J lost 4 bases; unmatched junction nucleotides: 7. The CDR3 is CASSYGTGEVYGYTF. The CDR3 DNA follows: TGTGCCAGCAGTTACGGAACAGGGGAGGTCTATGGCTACACCTTC.

The chain joins TRBV29-1 to TRBJ2-7; D is perhaps TRBD2 (7 bases). V gave up 2 bases and J gave up 0 bases, with 8 bases separating them. CDR3 length: 13 amino acids. Germline CDR1 and CDR2: SQVTM and ANQGSEA. The CDR3 reads CSVERGGSYEQYF. For the CDR3, the DNA is TGCAGCGTTGAAAGGGGGGGCTCCTACGAGCAGTACTTC.

V gene TRBV7-3 combines with J gene TRBJ2-7, with 7 bases lining up with TRBD2. The CDR3 spans 17 residues. Germline lookup yields CDR1 SGHTA and CDR2 FQGTGA. V lost 6 bases, J lost 0 bases, and 14 bases stayed unmatched. The CDR3 DNA reads as TGTGCCAGCAGTAAACGGCTCCGGGGACTAATCTCCTACGAGCAGTACTTC. Amino acids: CASSKRLRGLISYEQYF.

The chain combines TRBV7-9 with TRBJ1-1; 7 nucleotides agree with TRBD1. The V and J ends lost 5 bases and 2 bases, in that order; junction bases with no gene match: 11. The CDR3 covers 16 residues. The germline CDR1 and CDR2 sequences are SEHNR and FQNEAQ (reference sequence). The CDR3 DNA reads as TGTGCCAGCAGCCCAAGACAGGGTATAGGAAACACTGAAGCTTTCTTT. It codes for CASSPRQGIGNTEAFF.

V usage is TRBV6-5 and J usage is TRBJ2-3; 7 nucleotides line up with TRBD1. Per germline, CDR1 MNHEY and CDR2 SVGAGI. Trimming at V came to 8 bases and at J to 1 base, leaving 9 bases not matched to a gene. This CDR3 contains 15 residues. As DNA, the CDR3 is TGTGCCAGCGGGAACAGGGGTTTTGGCACAGATACGCAGTATTTT. Its protein product is CASGNRGFGTDTQYF.

The chain recombines TRBV29-1 with TRBJ2-7, with a weak D call TRBD2 (6 bases). Germline V gene lookup returns CDR1 SQVTM and CDR2 ANQGSEA. The ends were cut back, 1 base at V and 3 bases at J, with 13 bases in the middle. The CDR3 length is 14 residues. Written as DNA, the CDR3 is TGCAGCGTTGAAGGCGGGGCAAGGGGCTACGAGCAGTACTTC. Its translation: CSVEGGARGYEQYF.

V and J are TRBV28 and TRBJ2-5; no clear D gene. The CDR3 covers 17 residues. Germline V CDR1 and CDR2: MDHEN, SYDVKM. V was cut by 5 bases and J by 2 bases, with 21 bases left in between. In nucleotides, the CDR3 is TGTGCCAGCAGTCCCCCGCGAGGTGTACCAGAACAAGAGACCCAGTACTTC. This gives the protein CASSPPRGVPEQETQYF.

This clone was seen more than once but under ten times. The CDR3 bases are TGTGCCAGCACCCCCTGGGAGATTGCTGACGATACGCAGTATTTT. Translation: CASTPWEIADDTQYF. This rearrangement joins TRBV9 to TRBJ2-3; a weak D match, TRBD2 (5 bases). Trimming removed 6 bases at V and 6 bases at J, with 20 bases between. The germline V gene encodes CDR1 SGDLS and CDR2 YYNGEE. This CDR3 is 15 amino acids long.

The V call is TRBV5-1, the J call TRBJ2-1; 11 bases are a match to TRBD2. The CDR3 length is 16 residues. V shed 5 bases, J shed 9 bases, and the junction held 13 bases outside the gene matches. Looked up from germline, CDR1 is SGHRS and CDR2 is YFSETQ. This CDR3 reads CASSVGTSGARGEQFF. CDR3 nucleotide sequence: TGCGCCAGCAGTGTCGGGACTAGCGGAGCCCGGGGTGAGCAGTTCTTC.

The gene calls are TRBV5-1 and TRBJ1-1, with TRBD1 identical over 7 bases. J lost 1 base, V lost 4 bases, and 7 bases had no gene match. Germline V gives CDR1 SGHRS, CDR2 YFSETQ. This CDR3 is 15 amino acids long. CDR3 in DNA: TGCGCCAGCAGCCGTCTTCAGGGGGGGAACACTGAAGCTTTCTTT. It encodes CASSRLQGGNTEAFF.

The rearrangement uses TRBV5-6 and TRBJ2-7; perhaps TRBD1 as D (5 bases). The CDR3 has 14 amino acids. In germline, CDR1 is SGHDT, CDR2 YYEEEE. The V gene lost 0 bases and the J gene lost 3 bases, with 10 bases spanning the gap. CDR3 nucleotides: TGTGCCAGCAGCTTGGAGGGGTCCGACTACGAGCAGTACTTC. Amino acid sequence: CASSLEGSDYEQYF.

The rearrangement joins TRBV5-1 to TRBJ2-3; D is possibly TRBD1 (5 bases). The CDR3 contains 16 residues. Germline V gives CDR1 SGHRS, CDR2 YFSETQ. V was trimmed by 5 bases and J by 2 bases, leaving 18 bases between them. Here the CDR3 DNA reads TGCGCCAGCAGGGAAGGGGCAATATATGACACAGATACGCAGTATTTT. Amino acid sequence: CASREGAIYDTDTQYF. Variable domain in full (rest from reference TRBV5-1 and TRBJ2-3): KAGVTQTPRYLIKTRGQQVTLSCSPISGHRSVSWYQQTPGQGLQFLFEYFSETQRNKGNFPGRFSGRQFSNSRSEMNVSTLELGDSALYLCASREGAIYDTDTQYFGPGTRLTVL.

V is TRBV27 and J is TRBJ2-1, with D perhaps TRBD2 (6 bases). Germline V gives CDR1 MNHEY, CDR2 SMNVEV (reference sequence). CDR3 length equals 15 residues. The ends were cut back, 5 bases at V and 9 bases at J, with 20 bases in the middle. CDR3 in amino acids: CASSTERRRGSEQFF. The CDR3, as DNA: TGTGCCAGCAGTACGGAAAGACGGCGGGGAAGTGAGCAGTTCTTC.

The chain employs TRBV2 and TRBJ2-7; 8 positions agree with TRBD1. CDR3 size: 16 residues. The germline V gene encodes CDR1 SNHLY and CDR2 FYNNEI. Unmatched junction bases numbered 10, after V lost 6 bases and J lost 0 bases. CDR3: CASREKPGQDSYEQYF. The DNA of the CDR3 is TGTGCCAGCAGAGAAAAACCGGGACAGGACTCCTACGAGCAGTACTTC.

V gene TRBV6-6 combines with J gene TRBJ2-7, with D possibly TRBD1 on 5 matching bases. Germline V lookup: CDR1 MNHNY, CDR2 SVGAGI (reference sequence). This CDR3 has 11 amino acids. The V and J ends lost 5 bases and 4 bases respectively, with 6 bases between them. The CDR3 here is CASSRQYEQYF. The CDR3 region has the DNA TGTGCCAGCAGTCGACAGTACGAGCAGTACTTC.

V usage is TRBV5-1 and J usage is TRBJ2-1, with TRBD2 matching 8 bases. There are 16 residues in the CDR3. Trimming removed 4 bases from V and 2 bases from J; junction bases left unmatched: 8. CDR1 is SGHRS and CDR2 is YFSETQ in the germline V gene. The CDR3 is CASSPALGRAYNEQFF. The CDR3 region has the DNA TGCGCCAGCAGCCCTGCTCTCGGGAGGGCCTACAATGAGCAGTTCTTC.

This clone was detected a few times. The chain employs TRBV10-3 and TRBJ2-7; 7 nucleotides agree with TRBD2. This CDR3 region has 13 residues. The junction had 3 bases not matched to a gene; V was cut back by 5 bases and J by 2 bases. Per the germline V gene, CDR1 is ENHRY and CDR2 is SYGVKD. The CDR3 loop is CAISLGGTYEQYF. CDR3 DNA sequence: TGTGCCATCAGTCTCGGGGGGACCTACGAGCAGTACTTC.

The V gene is TRBV29-1, the J gene TRBJ1-1, with D maybe TRBD1 (5 bases). This CDR3 region has 14 residues. V dropped 2 bases and J dropped 4 bases, with 14 bases sitting between them. Germline V gene data show CDR1 as SQVTM and CDR2 as ANQGSEA. The CDR3 region is CSVESWGDGTEAFF. The CDR3 coding sequence is TGCAGCGTTGAATCCTGGGGGGACGGCACTGAAGCTTTCTTT.